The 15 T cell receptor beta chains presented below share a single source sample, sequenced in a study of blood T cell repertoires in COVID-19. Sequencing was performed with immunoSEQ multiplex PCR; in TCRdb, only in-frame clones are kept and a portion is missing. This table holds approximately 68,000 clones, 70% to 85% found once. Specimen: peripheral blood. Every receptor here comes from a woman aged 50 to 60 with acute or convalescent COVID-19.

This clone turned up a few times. The DNA of the CDR3 is TGTGCCAGTATTGCGGGATCCTCTGGAAACACCATATATTTT. This gives the protein CASIAGSSGNTIYF. The chain employs TRBV19 and TRBJ1-3; the D is unclear. V was cut by 7 bases and J by 0 bases, with 10 bases left in between. The CDR3 consists of 14 residues. Germline V lookup: CDR1 LNHDA, CDR2 SQIVND (reference sequence).

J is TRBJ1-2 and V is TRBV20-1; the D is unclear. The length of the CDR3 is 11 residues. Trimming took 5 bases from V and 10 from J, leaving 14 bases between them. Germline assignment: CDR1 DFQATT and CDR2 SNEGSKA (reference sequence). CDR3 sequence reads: CSASATSVYTF. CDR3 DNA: TGCAGTGCTTCCGCAACATCCGTCTACACCTTC.

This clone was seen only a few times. The chain's CDR3 is CASSSGGINEQFF. In nucleotides, the CDR3 is TGTGCCAGCAGCAGCGGGGGGATCAATGAGCAGTTCTTC. V usage is TRBV9 and J usage is TRBJ2-1; 9 bases fit TRBD2. The CDR3 spans 13 residues. CDR1 and CDR2 (germline): SGDLS, YYNGEE. The V segment lost 4 bases and the J segment 6 bases; nucleotides outside the gene matches: 2. Full variable domain (outside the CDR3, taken from reference TRBV9 and TRBJ2-1): DSGVTQTPKHLITATGQRVTLRCSPRSGDLSVYWYQQSLDQGLQFLIQYYNGEERAKGNILERFSAQQFPDLHSELNLSSLELGDSALYFCASSSGGINEQFFGPGTRLTVL.

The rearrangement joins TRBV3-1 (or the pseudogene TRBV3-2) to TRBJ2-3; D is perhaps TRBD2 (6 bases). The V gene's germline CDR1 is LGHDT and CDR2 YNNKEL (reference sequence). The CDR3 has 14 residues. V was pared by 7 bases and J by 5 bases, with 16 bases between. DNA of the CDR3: TGTGCCAGCACGACTAGTATGGGTCAAGATACGCAGTATTTT. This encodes CASTTSMGQDTQYF.

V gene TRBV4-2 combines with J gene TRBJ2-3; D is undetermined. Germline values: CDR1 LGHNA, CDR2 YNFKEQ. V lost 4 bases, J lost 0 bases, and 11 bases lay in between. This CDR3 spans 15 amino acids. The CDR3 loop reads CASSLSRVSTDTQYF. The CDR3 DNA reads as TGTGCCAGCAGCCTCAGTCGGGTTAGCACAGATACGCAGTATTTT.

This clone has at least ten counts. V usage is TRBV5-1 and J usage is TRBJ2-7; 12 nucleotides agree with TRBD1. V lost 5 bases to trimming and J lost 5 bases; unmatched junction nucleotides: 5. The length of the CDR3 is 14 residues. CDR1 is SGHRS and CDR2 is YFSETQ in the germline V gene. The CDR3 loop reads CASRKGQGADEQYF. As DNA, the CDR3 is TGCGCCAGCAGGAAGGGACAGGGGGCCGACGAGCAGTACTTC.

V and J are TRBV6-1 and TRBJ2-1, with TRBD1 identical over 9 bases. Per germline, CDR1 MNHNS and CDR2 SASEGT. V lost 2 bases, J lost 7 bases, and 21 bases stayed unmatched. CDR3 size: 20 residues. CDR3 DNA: TGTGCCAGCAGTGAATCTCTATTTGGAGGGGACAGGGTGAGACGGAATGAGCAGTTCTTC. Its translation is CASSESLFGGDRVRRNEQFF.

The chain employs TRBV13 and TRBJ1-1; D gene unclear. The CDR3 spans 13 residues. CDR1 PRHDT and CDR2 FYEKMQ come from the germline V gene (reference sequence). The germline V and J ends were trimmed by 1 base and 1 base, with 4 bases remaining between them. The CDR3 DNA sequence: TGTGCCAGCAGCTTAGCAGGGAACACTGAAGCTTTCTTT. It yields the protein CASSLAGNTEAFF. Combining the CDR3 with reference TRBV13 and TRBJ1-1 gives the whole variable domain AAGVIQSPRHLIKEKRETATLKCYPIPRHDTVYWYQQGPGQDPQFLISFYEKMQSDKGSIPDRFSAQQFSDYHSELNMSSLELGDSALYFCASSLAGNTEAFFGQGTRLTVV.

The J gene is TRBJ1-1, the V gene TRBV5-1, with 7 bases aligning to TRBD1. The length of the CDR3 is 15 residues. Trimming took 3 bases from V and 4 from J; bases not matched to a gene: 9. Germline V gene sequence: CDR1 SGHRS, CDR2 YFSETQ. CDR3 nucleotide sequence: TGCGCCAGCAGCTCTACAGGGGCTCATGGCACTGAAGCTTTCTTT. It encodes CASSSTGAHGTEAFF.

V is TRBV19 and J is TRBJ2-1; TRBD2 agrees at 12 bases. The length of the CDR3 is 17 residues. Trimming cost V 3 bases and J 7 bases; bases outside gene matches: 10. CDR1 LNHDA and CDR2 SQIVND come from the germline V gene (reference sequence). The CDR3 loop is CASSITSSGGAFNEQFF. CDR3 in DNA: TGTGCCAGTAGTATCACGTCTAGCGGGGGGGCATTTAATGAGCAGTTCTTC.

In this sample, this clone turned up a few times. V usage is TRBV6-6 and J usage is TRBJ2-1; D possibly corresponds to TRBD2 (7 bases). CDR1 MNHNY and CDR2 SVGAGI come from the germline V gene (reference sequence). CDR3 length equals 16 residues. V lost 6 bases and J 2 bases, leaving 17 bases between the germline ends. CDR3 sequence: CASSGLGGQAYNEQFF. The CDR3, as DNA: TGTGCCAGCAGCGGACTGGGGGGGCAAGCCTACAATGAGCAGTTCTTC.

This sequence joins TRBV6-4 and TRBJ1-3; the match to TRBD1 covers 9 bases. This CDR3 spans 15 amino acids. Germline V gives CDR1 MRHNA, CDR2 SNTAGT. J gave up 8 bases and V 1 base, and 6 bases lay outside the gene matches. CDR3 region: CASSDCTGGLHTIYF. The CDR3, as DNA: TGTGCCAGCAGTGACTGTACAGGGGGCTTGCACACCATATATTTT.

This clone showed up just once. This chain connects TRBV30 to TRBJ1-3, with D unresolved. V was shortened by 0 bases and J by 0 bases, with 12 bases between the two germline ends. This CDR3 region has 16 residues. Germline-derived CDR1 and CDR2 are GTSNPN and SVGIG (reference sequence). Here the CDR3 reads CAWSVSRVPSGNTIYF. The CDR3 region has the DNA TGTGCCTGGAGTGTCTCGCGGGTTCCCTCTGGAAACACCATATATTTT.

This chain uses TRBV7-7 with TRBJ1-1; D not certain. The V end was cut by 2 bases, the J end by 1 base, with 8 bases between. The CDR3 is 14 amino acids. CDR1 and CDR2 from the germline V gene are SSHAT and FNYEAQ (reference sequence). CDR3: CASSLQTANTEAFF. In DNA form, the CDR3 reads TGTGCCAGCAGCTTACAAACAGCGAACACTGAAGCTTTCTTT.

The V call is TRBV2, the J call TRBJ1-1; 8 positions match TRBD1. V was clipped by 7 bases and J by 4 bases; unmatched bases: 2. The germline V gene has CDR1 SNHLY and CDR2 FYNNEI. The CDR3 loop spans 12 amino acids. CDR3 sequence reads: CASTTGGTEAFF. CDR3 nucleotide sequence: TGTGCCAGCACAACAGGGGGCACTGAAGCTTTCTTT.